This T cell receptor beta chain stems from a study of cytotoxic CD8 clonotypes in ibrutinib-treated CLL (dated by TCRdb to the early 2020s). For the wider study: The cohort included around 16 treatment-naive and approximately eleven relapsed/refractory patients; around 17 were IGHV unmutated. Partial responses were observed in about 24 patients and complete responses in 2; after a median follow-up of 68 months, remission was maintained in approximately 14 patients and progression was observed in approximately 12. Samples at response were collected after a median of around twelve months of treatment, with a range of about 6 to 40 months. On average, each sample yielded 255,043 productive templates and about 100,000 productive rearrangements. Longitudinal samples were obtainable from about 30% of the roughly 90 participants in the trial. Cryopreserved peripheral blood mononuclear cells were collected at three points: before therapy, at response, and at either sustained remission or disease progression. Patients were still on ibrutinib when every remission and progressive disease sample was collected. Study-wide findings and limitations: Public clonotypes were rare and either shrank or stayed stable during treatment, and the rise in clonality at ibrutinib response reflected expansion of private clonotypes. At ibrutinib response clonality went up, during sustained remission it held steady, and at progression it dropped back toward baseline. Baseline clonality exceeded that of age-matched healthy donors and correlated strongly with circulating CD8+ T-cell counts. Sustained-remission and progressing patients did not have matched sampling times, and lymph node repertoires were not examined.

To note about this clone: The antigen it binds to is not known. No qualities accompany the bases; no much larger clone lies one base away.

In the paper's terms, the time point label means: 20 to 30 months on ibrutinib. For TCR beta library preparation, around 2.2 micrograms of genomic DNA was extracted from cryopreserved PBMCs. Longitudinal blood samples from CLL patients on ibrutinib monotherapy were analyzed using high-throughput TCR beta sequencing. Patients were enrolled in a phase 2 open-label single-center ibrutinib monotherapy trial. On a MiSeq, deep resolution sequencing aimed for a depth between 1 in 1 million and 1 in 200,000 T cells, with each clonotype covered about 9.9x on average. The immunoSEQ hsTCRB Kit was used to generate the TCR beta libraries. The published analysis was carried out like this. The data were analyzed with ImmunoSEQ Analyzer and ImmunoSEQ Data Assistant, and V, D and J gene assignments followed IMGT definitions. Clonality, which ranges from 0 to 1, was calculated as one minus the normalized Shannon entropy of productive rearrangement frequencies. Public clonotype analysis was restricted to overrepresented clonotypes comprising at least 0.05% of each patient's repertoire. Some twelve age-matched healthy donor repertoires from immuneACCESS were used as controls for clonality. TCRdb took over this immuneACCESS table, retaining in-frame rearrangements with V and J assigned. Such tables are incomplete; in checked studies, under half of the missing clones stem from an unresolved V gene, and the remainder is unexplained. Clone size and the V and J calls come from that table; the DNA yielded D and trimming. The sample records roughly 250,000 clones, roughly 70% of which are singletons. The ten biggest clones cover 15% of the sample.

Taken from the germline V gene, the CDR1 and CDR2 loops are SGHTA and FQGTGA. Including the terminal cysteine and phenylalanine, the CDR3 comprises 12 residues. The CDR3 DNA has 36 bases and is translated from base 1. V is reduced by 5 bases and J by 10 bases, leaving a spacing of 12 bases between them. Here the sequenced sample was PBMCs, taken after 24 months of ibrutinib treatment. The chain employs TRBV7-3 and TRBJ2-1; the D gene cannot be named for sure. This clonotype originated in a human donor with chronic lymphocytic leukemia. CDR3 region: CASSLIDGEQFF. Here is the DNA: TGTGCCAGCAGCCTAATCGACGGGGAGCAGTTCTTC.